Listed here is a single T cell receptor beta chain. Source study methods: Amplified reference gene primers provided the basis for estimating nucleated cell counts. The data were produced by immunoSEQ multiplex PCR, yet TCRdb's version contains in-frame clones alone and is incomplete. V and J calls and clone size are those listed in that table; D and trimming were worked out from the DNA. This table has more than 50,000 clones, over 75% appearing once. V lost 2 bases to trimming and J lost 14 bases; unmatched junction nucleotides: 10. The germline V gene encodes CDR1 SNHLY and CDR2 FYNNEI. CDR3 size: 13 residues. The sample originates from a study of blood T cell repertoires in COVID-19. Study background: Specimens from acute and convalescent COVID-19 originated in the United States, Italy and Spain. PBMCs, B-cell-depleted T cells, or T cells were the source of the cDNA or gDNA that made up the material.

This clonotype was sampled from a man older than 75 with acute or convalescent COVID-19. The specimen sequenced was peripheral blood. The V call is TRBV2, the J call TRBJ1-2, with TRBD1 matching over 8 bases. The CDR3 coding sequence is TGTGCCAGCAGTGAAAGGCAGGGGGCATTCAGGACCTTC. It yields the protein CASSERQGAFRTF. Variable domain in full (rest from reference TRBV2 and TRBJ1-2): EPEVTQTPSHQVTQMGQEVILRCVPISNHLYFYWYRQILGQKVEFLVSFYNNEISEKSEIFDDQFSVERPDGSNFTLKIRSTKLEDSAMYFCASSERQGAFRTFGSGTRLTVV.